These 29 T cell receptor beta chains originate from one sample sequenced in a study of response to subunit inactivated influenza vaccine. Via MiXCR, TCRdb re-called the RT-PCR reads, giving one row per CDR3 protein. The sample has 600,000 to 850,000 distinct CDR3 sequences, around 15% seen once. Sample: PBMCs from blood, taken 14 to 15 days before vaccination. The receptors stem from a man in his fifties who received an inactivated influenza vaccine.

This clonotype was picked up a small number of times. The chain couples TRBV7-9 to TRBJ1-4, with a weak D call TRBD1 (5 bases). CDR1 and CDR2 from the germline V gene are SEHNR and FQNEAQ (reference sequence). CDR3 length: 14 amino acids. V shed 4 bases and J shed 7 bases, with 13 bases lying between them. The CDR3 sequence is CASSSLGGTEKLFF. The CDR3 DNA reads TGTGCCAGCAGCTCCCTCGGGGGGACTGAAAAACTGTTTTTT.

This clonotype was seen a few times. J is TRBJ2-2 and V is TRBV5-1, with unresolved D. CDR1 is SGHRS and CDR2 is YFSETQ in the germline V gene. The CDR3 contains 13 residues. The V and J ends lost 0 bases and 5 bases respectively, with 5 bases between them. The CDR3 loop reads CASSLEITGELFF. The CDR3, as DNA: TGCGCCAGCAGCTTGGAAATAACCGGGGAGCTGTTTTTT.

The V call is TRBV29-1, the J call TRBJ2-1, with TRBD2 identical over 7 bases. This CDR3 is built from 16 residues. The germline V gene has CDR1 SQVTM and CDR2 ANQGSEA. The junction had 18 bases not matched to a gene; V was cut back by 2 bases and J by 11 bases. The CDR3 sequence is CSVEPGTISPRNQQFF. The CDR3, as DNA: TGCAGCGTTGAACCCGGGACTATCAGCCCTAGGAATCAGCAGTTCTTC.

This clonotype was observed a handful of times. The chain carries TRBV5-5 and TRBJ2-1, with D perhaps matching TRBD1 or TRBD2 (5 bases each). Between the trimmed V and J ends, which lost 7 bases and 8 bases, there was a span of 7 bases. The germline CDR1 and CDR2 sequences are SGHKS and YYEKEE (reference sequence). This CDR3 comprises 10 residues. The CDR3: CASGGYEQFF. DNA of the CDR3: TGTGCCAGCGGGGGTTATGAGCAGTTCTTC.

The V call is TRBV7-2, the J call TRBJ2-7, with 7 bases aligning to TRBD2. Trimming cost V 5 bases and J 2 bases; bases outside gene matches: 6. The germline CDR1 and CDR2 sequences are SGHTA and FQGNSA. The length of the CDR3 is 14 residues. The CDR3 here is CASSLRDYAYEQYF. CDR3 DNA: TGTGCCAGCAGCCTCCGGGACTATGCCTACGAGCAGTACTTC.

This chain links TRBV28 with TRBJ1-3; no clear D gene. The V end lost 3 bases, the J end lost 0 bases, and 6 bases lay between the germline ends. Germline values: CDR1 MDHEN, CDR2 SYDVKM. CDR3 length: 14 amino acids. In DNA form, the CDR3 reads TGTGCCAGCAGTTTGGACGTCTCTGGAAACACCATATATTTT. It codes for CASSLDVSGNTIYF.

This clonotype was seen at least ten times. The J gene is TRBJ2-2, the V gene TRBV6-2 or TRBV6-3, with no clear D. Trimming removed 10 bases from V and 6 bases from J, with 6 bases in between. CDR3 size: 10 residues. Per the germline V gene, CDR1 is MNHEY and CDR2 is SVGEGT. DNA for the CDR3: TGTGCCACCCGAGCCGGGGAGCTGTTTTTT. It yields the protein CATRAGELFF.

The table lists this clonotype with a few counts. The chain combines TRBV5-4 with TRBJ2-3, with 14 bases identical to TRBD2. The germline CDR1 and CDR2 sequences are SGHNT and YYREEE (reference sequence). V lost 2 bases and J lost 6; bases outside the gene matches: 8. The CDR3 has 17 amino acids. The CDR3 sequence: CASSFPTSGGASDTQYF. As DNA, the CDR3 is TGTGCCAGCAGCTTCCCGACTAGCGGGGGGGCCAGTGATACGCAGTATTTT.

The CDR3 DNA sequence: TGTGCCAGCAGCTTAGCATACAGGAGCTCCTACGAGCAGTACTTC. This encodes CASSLAYRSSYEQYF. The chain is built from TRBV7-9 and TRBJ2-7, with D possibly being TRBD1 (5 bases). Germline V gene data show CDR1 as SEHNR and CDR2 as FQNEAQ (reference sequence). The V and J ends lost 0 bases and 0 bases respectively, with 9 bases between them. This CDR3 has 15 amino acids.

This clonotype was counted only a few times. V is TRBV3-1 and J is TRBJ2-2; a weak D match, TRBD2 (5 bases). Germline loops: CDR1 LGHDT, CDR2 YNNKEL (reference sequence). V shed 4 bases and J shed 2 bases, with 11 bases lying between them. The CDR3 consists of 15 residues. The CDR3 DNA reads as TGTGCCAGCAGCCTCCCGGACTTTAACACCGGGGAGCTGTTTTTT. Translation gives CASSLPDFNTGELFF.

V and J are TRBV4-2 and TRBJ2-1; tentatively, D is TRBD1 (6 bases). Trimming pared 0 bases from V and 0 bases from J, leaving 15 bases between. CDR1 is LGHNA, CDR2 YNFKEQ, per germline. The length of the CDR3 is 18 residues. The CDR3 spells CASSQEGQGLSSYNEQFF. CDR3 sequence (DNA): TGTGCCAGCAGCCAAGAAGGTCAGGGGTTAAGCTCCTACAATGAGCAGTTCTTC.

The chain has TRBV5-1 and TRBJ2-5; 11 bases align to TRBD2. This CDR3 is 14 amino acids long. Looked up from germline, CDR1 is SGHRS and CDR2 is YFSETQ. The junction had 3 bases not matched to a gene; V was cut back by 6 bases and J by 2 bases. This chain's CDR3 is CASTRTSGQETQYF. The CDR3 DNA reads as TGCGCCAGCACGCGGACTAGCGGGCAAGAGACCCAGTACTTC.

This clonotype appeared many times. V is TRBV7-8 and J is TRBJ2-5; TRBD1 is a possible D gene (6 bases). In germline, CDR1 is SGHVS, CDR2 FQNEAQ. The ends were cut back, 2 bases at V and 4 bases at J, with 14 bases in the middle. The CDR3 totals 15 residues. In nucleotides, the CDR3 is TGTGCCAGCAGCTTAACTGCACAGGGCGTAGAGACCCAGTACTTC. It codes for CASSLTAQGVETQYF.

This chain links TRBV7-9 with TRBJ2-1; 7 bases are a match to TRBD2. The ends lost 5 bases at V and 2 bases at J; junction bases unmatched: 6. CDR1 is SEHNR, CDR2 FQNEAQ, per germline (reference sequence). This CDR3 has 15 amino acids. CDR3 region: CASSLMAGAYNEQFF. For the CDR3, the DNA is TGTGCCAGCAGCCTCATGGCGGGAGCCTACAATGAGCAGTTCTTC.

This clonotype was seen only once. The CDR3 sequence is CASSSAGGPGDEQYF. DNA for the CDR3: TGTGCCAGCAGTTCGGCGGGTGGACCCGGTGACGAGCAGTACTTC. The rearrangement joins TRBV12-3 or TRBV12-4 to TRBJ2-7; maybe TRBD2 (5 bases). The CDR3 is 15 amino acids. Trimming left V 4 bases short and J 5 bases short, with 18 bases between.

This clonotype has just a few counts. The chain recombines TRBV7-2 with TRBJ2-1; D call uncertain. With 5 bases removed from V and 4 bases from J, the gap between germline ends came to 15 bases. This CDR3 region has 15 residues. Germline assignment: CDR1 SGHTA and CDR2 FQGNSA. This CDR3 reads CASSLVVGGYNEQFF. The CDR3 nucleotides read TGTGCCAGCAGCCTAGTGGTTGGCGGATACAATGAGCAGTTCTTC.

This clonotype was observed at least ten times. This chain uses TRBV12-3 or TRBV12-4 with TRBJ2-1; 9 positions match TRBD2. This CDR3 is 15 amino acids long. Trimming took 6 bases from V and 4 from J; bases not matched to a gene: 7. CDR3 nucleotide sequence: TGTGCCAGCAGCTTTAGCGGGAGAGGGTACAATGAGCAGTTCTTC. Protein product: CASSFSGRGYNEQFF.

V and J are TRBV3-1 and TRBJ2-2, with 8 bases lining up with TRBD1. The V segment lost 6 bases and the J segment 6 bases; nucleotides outside the gene matches: 21. The CDR3 has 19 amino acids. Germline assignment: CDR1 LGHDT and CDR2 YNNKEL (reference sequence). The CDR3 DNA reads TGTGCCAGCAGTCCTAGGACAGGGTCTACAATTCGTACACCCGGGGAGCTGTTTTTT. Its translation: CASSPRTGSTIRTPGELFF.

This clonotype was counted only a few times. The genes are TRBV20-1 and TRBJ2-1; D not resolved. The germline V and J ends were trimmed by 5 bases and 3 bases, with 5 bases remaining between them. This CDR3 region has 11 residues. Germline assignment: CDR1 DFQATT and CDR2 SNEGSKA (reference sequence). CDR3: CSALDYNEQFF. Here the CDR3 DNA reads TGCAGTGCTTTAGACTACAATGAGCAGTTCTTC.

J is TRBJ2-1 and V is TRBV7-2, with 8 bases aligning to TRBD2. The junction had 11 bases not matched to a gene; V was cut back by 3 bases and J by 4 bases. CDR3 length equals 17 residues. Germline CDR1 is SGHTA and CDR2 is FQGNSA. The CDR3 is CASSFPRRTSGYNEQFF. In DNA, the CDR3 is TGTGCCAGCAGCTTCCCCCGTCGAACTAGCGGATACAATGAGCAGTTCTTC.

As for this clonotype: With a much larger clone just one base away, this may be a read error. The rearrangement uses TRBV15 and TRBJ2-7; D may match TRBD1 or TRBD2 (5 bases each). Germline V CDR1 and CDR2: LNHNV, YYDKDF (reference sequence). The CDR3 loop spans 13 amino acids. CDR3 DNA: TGTGCCGCCAGCGTCTCGGGGACCTTCCGGCAGTACTTC. As protein: CAASVSGTFRQYF. Using reference TRBV15 and TRBJ2-7 for the parts outside the CDR3, the full variable domain is DAMVIQNPRYQVTQFGKPVTLSCSQTLNHNVMYWYQQKSSQAPKLLFHYYDKDFNNEADTPDNFQSRRPNTSFCFLDIRSPGLGDTAMYLCAASVSGTFRQYFGPGTRLTVT.

This clonotype was recorded many times. The chain recombines TRBV6-1 with TRBJ1-1, with TRBD1 as a possible D gene (5 bases). The V gene's germline CDR1 is MNHNS and CDR2 SASEGT. CDR3 length equals 14 residues. With 6 bases removed from V and 0 bases from J, the gap between germline ends came to 11 bases. DNA of the CDR3: TGTGCCAGCAGCCAAACGGGGGTGAACACTGAAGCTTTCTTT. It encodes CASSQTGVNTEAFF.

The V call is TRBV5-6, the J call TRBJ2-1; D might be TRBD2 (5 bases). The CDR3 covers 15 residues. The ends were cut back, 3 bases at V and 5 bases at J, with 15 bases in the middle. The germline CDR1 and CDR2 sequences are SGHDT and YYEEEE. The CDR3 protein is CASSSLASLHNEQFF. CDR3 sequence (DNA): TGTGCCAGCAGCTCTCTAGCCTCCTTGCACAATGAGCAGTTCTTC.

The rearrangement links TRBV13 to TRBJ2-7; D ambiguous. Germline CDR1 and CDR2: PRHDT and FYEKMQ (reference sequence). CDR3 size: 13 residues. V lost 5 bases and J 3 bases, leaving 11 bases between the germline ends. CDR3 bases: TGTGCCAGCAGCGATAGAAACAGCTACGAGCAGTACTTC. Translated: CASSDRNSYEQYF.

Only a few counts were recorded for this clonotype. The chain links TRBV20-1 to TRBJ2-7; maybe TRBD1 (6 bases). Germline V gene data show CDR1 as DFQATT and CDR2 as SNEGSKA (reference sequence). V lost 3 bases to trimming and J lost 1 base, with 10 bases between them. The CDR3 runs 13 residues. The CDR3 spells CSARGADSYEQYF. The CDR3 DNA reads TGCAGTGCTAGGGGGGCGGATTCCTACGAGCAGTACTTC.

Only a few counts were recorded for this clonotype. The J gene is TRBJ1-5, the V gene TRBV29-1; possible D gene TRBD1, 5 bases. The V and J ends lost 4 bases and 5 bases respectively, with 12 bases between them. This CDR3 region has 13 residues. Germline-derived CDR1 and CDR2 are SQVTM and ANQGSEA. In DNA form, the CDR3 reads TGCAGCGTTGGTTTAGGGGAAGATCAGCCCCAGCATTTT. This gives the protein CSVGLGEDQPQHF.

In its sample, this clonotype was seen a few times. J is TRBJ2-1 and V is TRBV9, with 13 bases that match TRBD2. V trimming: 0 bases; J trimming: 9 bases; junction bases outside the gene matches: 3. The CDR3 consists of 15 residues. CDR1 SGDLS and CDR2 YYNGEE come from the germline V gene. DNA for the CDR3: TGTGCCAGCAGCGTAGGACTAGCGGGAGGAGGTGAGCAGTTCTTC. Residues: CASSVGLAGGGEQFF.

J is TRBJ2-3 and V is TRBV10-3; unclear D gene. The V and J ends lost 6 bases and 0 bases respectively, with 13 bases between them. The germline gives CDR1 ENHRY, CDR2 SYGVKD. There are 15 residues in the CDR3. The DNA of the CDR3 is TGTGCCATCAGACCAACCGGTGCTAGCACAGATACGCAGTATTTT. Its translation is CAIRPTGASTDTQYF.

This clonotype has a count of ten or more. V usage is TRBV13 and J usage is TRBJ2-5; TRBD1 aligns across 12 bases. The CDR3 has 15 amino acids. Per the germline V gene, CDR1 is PRHDT and CDR2 is FYEKMQ (reference sequence). Trimming at V came to 5 bases and at J to 4 bases, leaving 5 bases not matched to a gene. The CDR3 sequence is CASSRDRGLGETQYF. CDR3 DNA: TGTGCCAGCAGCAGGGACAGGGGGCTCGGAGAGACCCAGTACTTC.